This paragraph reports one TCR beta chain. The data were taken from a study of blood T cell repertoires in COVID-19. Repertoires were generated with immunoSEQ multiplex PCR, while TCRdb's copy carries only in-frame clones and drops some. The sample consists of approximately 300,000 clones, roughly nine tenths of them appearing once. The specimen was PBMCs or T cells enriched from blood (not recorded which). The source of this sequence is a woman aged 25 to 39 who had recovered from COVID-19.

The CDR3 DNA sequence: TGCGCCAGCAGCTTGGGTGGACAGATTATAGCTAACTATGGCTACACCTTC. This codes for CASSLGGQIIANYGYTF. The chain joins TRBV5-1 to TRBJ1-2; tentative D call: TRBD1 (6 bases). V was shortened by 0 bases and J by 0 bases, with 15 bases between the two germline ends. CDR1 is SGHRS, CDR2 YFSETQ, per germline. This CDR3 contains 17 residues.